The 24 T cell receptor beta chains listed next were all sequenced from one sample in a study of T cell responses to AZD1222 COVID-19 vaccine. The data were produced by immunoSEQ multiplex PCR, yet TCRdb's version contains in-frame clones alone and is incomplete. The sample lists under 200,000 clones, 90% to 95% seen once, with around 1.8% in the top ten. Sequenced here: peripheral blood, sampled on day 0 of AZD1222 vaccination. The receptors stem from an adult in good health.

This chain uses TRBV19 with TRBJ1-2; D gene ambiguous. This CDR3 comprises 13 residues. V gave up 7 bases and J gave up 1 base, with 10 bases separating them. Germline V CDR1 and CDR2: LNHDA, SQIVND (reference sequence). CDR3 DNA: TGTGCCAGTACCCCCACCGTTAACTATGGCTACACCTTC. Amino acids: CASTPTVNYGYTF.

The chain combines TRBV10-2 with TRBJ2-7; 7 bases match TRBD1. CDR1 WSHSY and CDR2 SAAADI come from the germline V gene. CDR3 length: 14 amino acids. J lost 3 bases, V lost 3 bases, and 5 bases had no gene match. CDR3 residues: CASSENAGGYEQYF. Here the CDR3 DNA reads TGCGCCAGCAGTGAAAACGCAGGGGGCTACGAGCAGTACTTC.

V and J are TRBV10-1 and TRBJ1-1, with a possible D match to TRBD1 (5 bases). The CDR3 has 14 amino acids. The germline V gene encodes CDR1 WNHNN and CDR2 SYGVQD (reference sequence). V gave up 1 base and J gave up 6 bases, with 12 bases separating them. CDR3 loop: CASSELRGESEAFF. CDR3 nucleotides: TGCGCCAGCAGTGAGTTGAGGGGCGAGTCTGAAGCTTTCTTT.

The chain uses TRBV29-1 and TRBJ1-6; D unresolved. The CDR3 contains 13 residues. Per the germline V gene, CDR1 is SQVTM and CDR2 is ANQGSEA. V dropped 1 base and J dropped 7 bases, with 8 bases sitting between them. In nucleotides, the CDR3 is TGCAGCGTTGAAGTAGACACAAATTCACCCCTCCACTTT. Encoded protein: CSVEVDTNSPLHF.

In its sample, this clone was seen once. This chain joins TRBV25-1 and TRBJ1-6; D is perhaps TRBD1 (5 bases). Deletions cut 6 bases from V and 8 bases from J, with 17 bases between. This CDR3 has 15 amino acids. CDR1 and CDR2 (germline): MGHDK, SYGVNS. This CDR3 is CASRPLDTDYSPLHF. Written as DNA, the CDR3 is TGTGCCAGCAGACCCCTGGACACTGACTATTCACCCCTCCACTTT.

The chain links TRBV28 to TRBJ1-4; D ambiguous. CDR1 MDHEN and CDR2 SYDVKM come from the germline V gene. The CDR3 contains 13 residues. V shed 6 bases and J shed 7 bases, with 12 bases lying between them. The CDR3 loop reads CASSPPLREKLFF. CDR3 nucleotides: TGTGCCAGCAGCCCCCCGCTGCGTGAAAAACTGTTTTTT.

In DNA, the CDR3 is TGTGCCAGCAGCAGAACGGGTTCCGCTGAAGCTTTCTTT. Amino acid sequence: CASSRTGSAEAFF. The V gene is TRBV9, the J gene TRBJ1-1; D remains unclear. The CDR3 runs to 13 residues. Germline assignment: CDR1 SGDLS and CDR2 YYNGEE. The ends were cut back, 4 bases at V and 6 bases at J, with 13 bases in the middle.

V usage is TRBV11-2 and J usage is TRBJ1-3, with unresolved D. The germline gives CDR1 SGHAT, CDR2 FQNNGV. The CDR3 sequence is 14 residues long. V gave up 6 bases and J gave up 6 bases, with 15 bases separating them. The DNA for the CDR3 is TGTGCCAGCAGTTCCAATTTCGATGAAAACACCATATATTTT. It specifies CASSSNFDENTIYF. Filled out from reference TRBV11-2 and TRBJ1-3, the complete variable domain reads EAGVAQSPRYKIIEKRQSVAFWCNPISGHATLYWYQQILGQGPKLLIQFQNNGVVDDSQLPKDRFSAERLKGVDSTLKIQPAKLEDSAVYLCASSSNFDENTIYFGEGSWLTVV.

The V and J genes are TRBV7-3 and TRBJ2-3, with 13 bases matching TRBD2. The CDR3 is 17 amino acids. CDR1 is SGHTA, CDR2 FQGTGA, per germline. Trimming at V came to 3 bases and at J to 5 bases, leaving 8 bases not matched to a gene. CDR3 protein: CASSLRTSGRGEDTQYF. DNA of the CDR3: TGTGCCAGCAGCTTGAGGACTAGCGGGAGAGGGGAAGATACGCAGTATTTT. Filled out from reference TRBV7-3 and TRBJ2-3, the complete variable domain reads GAGVSQTPSNKVTEKGKYVELRCDPISGHTALYWYRQSLGQGPEFLIYFQGTGAADDSGLPNDRFFAVRPEGSVSTLKIQRTERGDSAVYLCASSLRTSGRGEDTQYFGPGTRLTVL.

The CDR3 here is CASSSRGQGGPDTQYF. The DNA for the CDR3 is TGTGCCAGCAGCTCGAGGGGCCAGGGGGGGCCAGATACGCAGTATTTT. V usage is TRBV7-2 and J usage is TRBJ2-3, with D possibly being TRBD1 or TRBD2 (7 bases each). The germline CDR1 and CDR2 sequences are SGHTA and FQGNSA. The CDR3 is made up of 16 amino acids. V gave up 4 bases and J gave up 4 bases, with 18 bases separating them.

The rearrangement uses TRBV28 and TRBJ2-4; 8 bases are a match to TRBD1. With V trimmed by 6 bases and J by 8 bases, 6 bases remained unmatched. Germline assignment: CDR1 MDHEN and CDR2 SYDVKM. CDR3 length equals 13 residues. This CDR3 is CASRPRGRDIQYF. CDR3 in DNA: TGTGCCAGCAGACCCAGGGGGCGCGACATTCAGTACTTC.

The chain combines TRBV6-6 with TRBJ1-4; TRBD1 aligns across 11 bases. CDR1 and CDR2 from the germline V gene are MNHNY and SVGAGI (reference sequence). There are 14 residues in the CDR3. V lost 6 bases to trimming and J lost 5 bases; unmatched junction nucleotides: 2. CDR3 in amino acids: CASSRDRGNEKLFF. The CDR3, as DNA: TGTGCCAGCAGCCGGGACAGGGGGAATGAAAAACTGTTTTTT.

J is TRBJ2-7 and V is TRBV18; D uncertain. V was cut by 7 bases and J by 7 bases, with 14 bases left in between. Per the germline V gene, CDR1 is KGHSH and CDR2 is LQKENI. CDR3 length: 12 amino acids. In DNA, the CDR3 is TGTGCCAGCTGGGCACCGACGGAGGAGCAGTACTTC. This codes for CASWAPTEEQYF.

This chain links TRBV30 with TRBJ2-1; TRBD1 is a possible D gene (6 bases). Trimming removed 2 bases at V and 3 bases at J, with 8 bases between. Germline V gives CDR1 GTSNPN, CDR2 SVGIG (reference sequence). The CDR3 has 13 amino acids. In DNA, the CDR3 is TGTGCCTGGAGTAGGGGGAACTACAATGAGCAGTTCTTC. This codes for CAWSRGNYNEQFF.

This chain uses TRBV19 with TRBJ1-2, with TRBD1 identical over 9 bases. Germline V lookup: CDR1 LNHDA, CDR2 SQIVND (reference sequence). The V and J ends lost 7 bases and 8 bases, in that order; junction bases with no gene match: 17. The CDR3 totals 16 residues. The DNA of the CDR3 is TGTGCCAGTAAGCCCAGGAGGGGACAGGGCGGTCGGGGCTACACCTTC. It is translated as CASKPRRGQGGRGYTF.

The V and J genes are TRBV5-8 and TRBJ1-1; a weak D match, TRBD1 (5 bases). V was pared by 4 bases and J by 0 bases, with 13 bases between. CDR3 length equals 15 residues. Looked up from germline, CDR1 is SGHTS and CDR2 is YDEGEE. The DNA for the CDR3 is TGTGCCAGCAGCCAAAGGGGCGGGATGAACACTGAAGCTTTCTTT. It is translated as CASSQRGGMNTEAFF.

The chain joins TRBV19 to TRBJ1-2; tentatively, D is TRBD1 (5 bases). This CDR3 has 14 amino acids. From germline, CDR1 is LNHDA and CDR2 SQIVND (reference sequence). The ends were cut back, 1 base at V and 6 bases at J, with 12 bases in the middle. The CDR3 sequence: CASSIGRGSDGYTF. CDR3 sequence (DNA): TGTGCCAGTAGTATAGGTCGGGGCTCGGATGGCTACACCTTC.

This sequence joins TRBV6-2 or TRBV6-3 and TRBJ2-7; 10 nucleotides line up with TRBD1. J lost 2 bases, V lost 6 bases, and 7 bases had no gene match. The germline V gene has CDR1 MNHEY and CDR2 SVGEGT. CDR3 length: 15 residues. The CDR3: CASRPSGQGAYEQYF. As DNA, the CDR3 is TGTGCCAGCAGACCTTCCGGACAGGGGGCCTACGAGCAGTACTTC.

This clone is a singleton in its sample. V is TRBV2 and J is TRBJ1-4; maybe TRBD1 (5 bases). V shed 1 base and J shed 10 bases, with 13 bases lying between them. In germline, CDR1 is SNHLY, CDR2 FYNNEI. This CDR3 contains 14 residues. CDR3 sequence (DNA): TGTGCCAGCAGTGAAGACAGGCGACGGGGAAAACTGTTTTTT. As protein: CASSEDRRRGKLFF.

This clone was seen only a few times. CDR3 DNA sequence: TGTGCCAGCAGTCAGAGTTATGAGCAGTTCTTC. This sequence encodes CASSQSYEQFF. The V call is TRBV2, the J call TRBJ2-1; D not resolved. The CDR3 is 11 amino acids. The V and J ends lost 5 bases and 8 bases respectively, with 7 bases between them. Germline assignment: CDR1 SNHLY and CDR2 FYNNEI.

This clone is a singleton in its sample. The chain links TRBV3-1 (or the pseudogene TRBV3-2) to TRBJ1-2; possibly TRBD1 for D (6 bases). V lost 4 bases, J lost 1 base, and 13 bases lay in between. From germline, CDR1 is LGHDT and CDR2 YNNKEL (reference sequence). The length of the CDR3 is 15 residues. The DNA for the CDR3 is TGTGCCAGCAGCCTCCGGACAGTCTTTAACTATGGCTACACCTTC. It translates to CASSLRTVFNYGYTF.

The rearrangement links TRBV20-1 to TRBJ1-2; 9 bases match TRBD1. The CDR3 has 12 residues. V was pared by 3 bases and J by 8 bases, with 4 bases of the junction left unmatched. Germline V CDR1 and CDR2: DFQATT, SNEGSKA (reference sequence). The CDR3 is CSASHRGLGYTF. The CDR3 DNA follows: TGCAGTGCTAGTCACAGGGGGCTAGGCTACACCTTC.

This clone is a singleton in its sample. The rearrangement joins TRBV7-3 to TRBJ2-3; no clear D gene. The CDR3 length is 15 residues. The V gene's germline CDR1 is SGHTA and CDR2 FQGTGA. V dropped 0 bases and J dropped 0 bases, with 7 bases sitting between them. The CDR3 DNA reads TGTGCCAGCAGCTTAACCGGCGCTAGCACAGATACGCAGTATTTT. It is translated as CASSLTGASTDTQYF.

The genes are TRBV12-3 or TRBV12-4 and TRBJ1-2; TRBD1 agrees at 9 bases. The CDR3 consists of 13 residues. The V segment lost 6 bases and the J segment 3 bases; nucleotides outside the gene matches: 2. CDR3 protein: CASRGQGYYGYTF. DNA for the CDR3: TGTGCCAGCAGGGGACAGGGTTACTATGGCTACACCTTC.